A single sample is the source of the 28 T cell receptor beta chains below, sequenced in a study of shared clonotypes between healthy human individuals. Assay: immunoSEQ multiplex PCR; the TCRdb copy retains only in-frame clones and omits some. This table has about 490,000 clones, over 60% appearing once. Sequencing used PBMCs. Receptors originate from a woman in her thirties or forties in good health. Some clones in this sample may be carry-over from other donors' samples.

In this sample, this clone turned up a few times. The CDR3 loop is CASSDTAGSNQPQHF. In DNA form, the CDR3 reads TGTGCCAGCAGTGATACGGCAGGGAGCAATCAGCCCCAGCATTTT. This sequence joins TRBV2 and TRBJ1-5; D is possibly TRBD1 (5 bases). This CDR3 spans 15 amino acids. Germline V CDR1 and CDR2: SNHLY, FYNNEI. V was clipped by 3 bases and J by 1 base, with 10 bases between them.

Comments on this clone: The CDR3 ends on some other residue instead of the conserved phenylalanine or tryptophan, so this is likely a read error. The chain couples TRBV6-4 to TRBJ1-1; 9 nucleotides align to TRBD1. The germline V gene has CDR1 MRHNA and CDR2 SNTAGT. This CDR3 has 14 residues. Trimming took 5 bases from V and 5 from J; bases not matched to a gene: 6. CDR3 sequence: CASSSQGAGTEAFS. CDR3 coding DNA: TGTGCCAGCAGTTCACAGGGGGCGGGAACTGAAGCTTTCTCT.

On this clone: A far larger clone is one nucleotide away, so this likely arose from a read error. The CDR3 coding sequence is TGTGCCTGGAGAACAGGGAGGTCGAATGAGCAGTTCTTC. Protein sequence: CAWRTGRSNEQFF. The chain recombines TRBV30 with TRBJ2-1; D tentatively fits TRBD1 or TRBD2 (6 bases each). Germline V gene data show CDR1 as GTSNPN and CDR2 as SVGIG (reference sequence). The CDR3 sequence is 13 residues long. V was trimmed by 3 bases and J by 7 bases, leaving 13 bases between them.

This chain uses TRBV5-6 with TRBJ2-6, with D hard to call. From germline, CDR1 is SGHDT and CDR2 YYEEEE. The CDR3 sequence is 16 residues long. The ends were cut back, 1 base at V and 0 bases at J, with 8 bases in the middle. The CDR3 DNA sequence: TGTGCCAGCAGCTTGCTCAGTTTCTCTGGGGCCAACGTCCTGACTTTC. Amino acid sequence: CASSLLSFSGANVLTF.

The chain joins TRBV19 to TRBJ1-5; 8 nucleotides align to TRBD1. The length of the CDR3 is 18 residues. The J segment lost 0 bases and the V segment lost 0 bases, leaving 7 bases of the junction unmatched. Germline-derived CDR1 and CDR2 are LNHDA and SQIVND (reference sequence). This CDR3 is CASSIDRTGPGSNQPQHF. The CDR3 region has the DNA TGTGCCAGTAGTATAGATCGGACAGGGCCAGGTAGCAATCAGCCCCAGCATTTT.

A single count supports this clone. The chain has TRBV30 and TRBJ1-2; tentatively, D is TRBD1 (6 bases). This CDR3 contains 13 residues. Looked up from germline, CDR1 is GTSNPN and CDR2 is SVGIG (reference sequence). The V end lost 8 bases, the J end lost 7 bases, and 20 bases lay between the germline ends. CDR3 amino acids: CARGLGGESGYTF. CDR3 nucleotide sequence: TGTGCCCGGGGGCTGGGGGGCGAATCTGGCTACACCTTC. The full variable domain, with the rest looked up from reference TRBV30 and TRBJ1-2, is SQTIHQWPATLVQPVGSPLSLECTVEGTSNPNLYWYRQAAGRGLQLLFYSVGIGQISSEVPQNLSASRPQDRQFILSSKKLLLSDSGFYLCARGLGGESGYTFGSGTRLTVV.

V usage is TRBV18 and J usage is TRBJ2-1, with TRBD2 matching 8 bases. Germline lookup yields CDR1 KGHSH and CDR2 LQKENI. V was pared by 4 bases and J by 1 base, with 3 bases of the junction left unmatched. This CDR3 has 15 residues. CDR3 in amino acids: CASSRQRESYNEQFF. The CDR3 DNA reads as TGTGCCAGCTCACGGCAGCGGGAGTCCTACAATGAGCAGTTCTTC. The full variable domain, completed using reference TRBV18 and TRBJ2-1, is NAGVMQNPRHLVRRRGQEARLRCSPMKGHSHVYWYRQLPEEGLKFMVYLQKENIIDESGMPKERFSAEFPKEGPSILRIQQVVRGDSAAYFCASSRQRESYNEQFFGPGTRLTVL.

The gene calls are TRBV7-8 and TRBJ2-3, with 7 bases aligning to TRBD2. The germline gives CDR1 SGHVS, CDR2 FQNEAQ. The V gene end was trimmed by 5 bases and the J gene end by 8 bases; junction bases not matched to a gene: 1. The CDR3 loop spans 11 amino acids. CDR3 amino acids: CASSGGGTQYF. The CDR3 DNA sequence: TGTGCCAGCAGCGGGGGGGGTACGCAGTATTTT. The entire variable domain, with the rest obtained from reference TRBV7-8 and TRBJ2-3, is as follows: GAGVSQSPRYKVAKRGQDVALRCDPISGHVSLFWYQQALGQGPEFLTYFQNEAQLDKSGLPSDRFFAERPEGSVSTLKIQRTQQEDSAVYLCASSGGGTQYFGPGTRLTVL.

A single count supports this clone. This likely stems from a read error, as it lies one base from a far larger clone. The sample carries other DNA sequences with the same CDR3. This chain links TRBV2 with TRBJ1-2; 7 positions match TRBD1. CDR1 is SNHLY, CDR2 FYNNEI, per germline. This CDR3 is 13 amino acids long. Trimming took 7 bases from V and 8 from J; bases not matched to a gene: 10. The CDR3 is CASISTGEGGYTF. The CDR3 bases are TGTGCCAGCATCAGTACAGGGGAGGGGGGCTACACCTTC.

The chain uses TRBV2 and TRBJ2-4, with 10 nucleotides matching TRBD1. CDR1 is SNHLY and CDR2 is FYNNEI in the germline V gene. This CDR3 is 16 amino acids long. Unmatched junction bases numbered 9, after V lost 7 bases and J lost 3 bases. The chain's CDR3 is CASKAGTGEDKNIQYF. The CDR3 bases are TGTGCCAGCAAGGCGGGGACAGGGGAGGACAAAAACATTCAGTACTTC.

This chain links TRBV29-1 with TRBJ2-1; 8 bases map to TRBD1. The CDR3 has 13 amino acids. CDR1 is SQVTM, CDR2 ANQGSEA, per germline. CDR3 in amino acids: CRATGTGYNEQFF. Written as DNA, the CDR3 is TGCAGGGCTACCGGGACAGGATACAATGAGCAGTTCTTC.

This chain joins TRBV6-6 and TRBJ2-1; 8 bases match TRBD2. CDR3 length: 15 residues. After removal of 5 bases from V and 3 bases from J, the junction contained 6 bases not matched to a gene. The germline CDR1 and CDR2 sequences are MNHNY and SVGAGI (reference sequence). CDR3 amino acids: CASSVSGRGYNEQFF. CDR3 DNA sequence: TGTGCCAGCAGTGTAAGCGGGAGAGGCTACAATGAGCAGTTCTTC.

The CDR3 sequence is CAWSVPGSNQPQHF. CDR3 DNA: TGTGCCTGGAGTGTACCAGGGAGCAATCAGCCCCAGCATTTT. This rearrangement joins TRBV30 to TRBJ1-5; D might be TRBD1 (5 bases). The CDR3 consists of 14 residues. V lost 0 bases and J 1 base, leaving 7 bases between the germline ends. Germline values: CDR1 GTSNPN, CDR2 SVGIG (reference sequence).

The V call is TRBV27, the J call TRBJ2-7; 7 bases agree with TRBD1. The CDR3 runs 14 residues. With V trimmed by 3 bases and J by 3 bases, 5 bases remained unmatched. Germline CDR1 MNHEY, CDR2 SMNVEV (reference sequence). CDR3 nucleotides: TGTGCCAGCAGTTTCCTAGGGGGCAACTACGAGCAGTACTTC. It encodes CASSFLGGNYEQYF.

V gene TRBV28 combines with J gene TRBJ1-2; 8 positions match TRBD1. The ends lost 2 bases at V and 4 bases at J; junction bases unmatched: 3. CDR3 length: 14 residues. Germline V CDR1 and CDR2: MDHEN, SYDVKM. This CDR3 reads CASSLGQGAYGYTF. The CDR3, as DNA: TGTGCCAGCAGTTTAGGGCAGGGGGCCTATGGCTACACCTTC.

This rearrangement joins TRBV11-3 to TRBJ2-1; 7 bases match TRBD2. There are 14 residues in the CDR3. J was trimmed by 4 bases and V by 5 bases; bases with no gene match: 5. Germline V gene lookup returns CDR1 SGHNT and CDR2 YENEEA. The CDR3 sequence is CASSPGLGYNEQFF. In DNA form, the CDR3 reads TGTGCCAGCAGCCCTGGACTAGGATACAATGAGCAGTTCTTC.

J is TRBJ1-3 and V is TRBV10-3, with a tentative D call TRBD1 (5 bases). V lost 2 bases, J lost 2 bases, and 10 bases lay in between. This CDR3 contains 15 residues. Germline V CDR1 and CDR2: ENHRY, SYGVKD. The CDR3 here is CAISEGDSTGNTIYF. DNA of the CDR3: TGTGCCATCAGTGAGGGAGACAGCACTGGAAACACCATATATTTT.

The CDR3 DNA follows: TGTGCCAGTCAGGGGTTTTCACCCCAGTACTTC. This encodes CASQGFSPQYF. V usage is TRBV25-1 and J usage is TRBJ2-5, with a weak D call TRBD1 (6 bases). The CDR3 totals 11 residues. V was pared by 9 bases and J by 9 bases, with 14 bases between. Germline V lookup: CDR1 MGHDK, CDR2 SYGVNS.

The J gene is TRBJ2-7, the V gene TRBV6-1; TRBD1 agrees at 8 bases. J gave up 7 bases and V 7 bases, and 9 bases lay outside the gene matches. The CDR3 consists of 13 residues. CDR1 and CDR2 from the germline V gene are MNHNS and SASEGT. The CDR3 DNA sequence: TGTGCCAGCATTGAGACAGGGGCTAGGGAGCAGTACTTC. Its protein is CASIETGAREQYF.

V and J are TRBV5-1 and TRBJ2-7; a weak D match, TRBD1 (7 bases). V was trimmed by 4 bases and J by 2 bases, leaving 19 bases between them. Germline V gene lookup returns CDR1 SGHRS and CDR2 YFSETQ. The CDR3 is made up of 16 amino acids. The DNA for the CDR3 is TGCGCCAGCAGCCAGACGGGGGACAGCGACCCCTACGAGCAGTACTTC. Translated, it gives CASSQTGDSDPYEQYF.

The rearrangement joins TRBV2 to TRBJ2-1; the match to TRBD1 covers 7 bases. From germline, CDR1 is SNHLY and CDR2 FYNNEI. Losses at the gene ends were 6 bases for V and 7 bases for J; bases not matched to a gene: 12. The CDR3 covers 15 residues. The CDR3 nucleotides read TGTGCCAGCAGACCCGACAGGGCGTCGGGTAATGAGCAGTTCTTC. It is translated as CASRPDRASGNEQFF. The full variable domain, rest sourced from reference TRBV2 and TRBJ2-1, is EPEVTQTPSHQVTQMGQEVILRCVPISNHLYFYWYRQILGQKVEFLVSFYNNEISEKSEIFDDQFSVERPDGSNFTLKIRSTKLEDSAMYFCASRPDRASGNEQFFGPGTRLTVL.

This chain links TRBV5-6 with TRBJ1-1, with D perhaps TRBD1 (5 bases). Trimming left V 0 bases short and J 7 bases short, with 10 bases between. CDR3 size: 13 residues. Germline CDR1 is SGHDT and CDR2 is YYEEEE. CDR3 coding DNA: TGTGCCAGCAGCTTGGGTGGGGGACTTGAAGCTTTCTTT. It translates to CASSLGGGLEAFF. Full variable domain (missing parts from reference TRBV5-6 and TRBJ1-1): DAGVTQSPTHLIKTRGQQVTLRCSPKSGHDTVSWYQQALGQGPQFIFQYYEEEERQRGNFPDRFSGHQFPNYSSELNVNALLLGDSALYLCASSLGGGLEAFFGQGTRLTVV.

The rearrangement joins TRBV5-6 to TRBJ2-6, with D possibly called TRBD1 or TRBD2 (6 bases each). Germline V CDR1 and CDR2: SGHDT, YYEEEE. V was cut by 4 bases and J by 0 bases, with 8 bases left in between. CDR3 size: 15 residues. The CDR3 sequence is CASSGGGSGANVLTF. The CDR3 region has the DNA TGTGCCAGCAGCGGAGGGGGCTCTGGGGCCAACGTCCTGACTTTC.

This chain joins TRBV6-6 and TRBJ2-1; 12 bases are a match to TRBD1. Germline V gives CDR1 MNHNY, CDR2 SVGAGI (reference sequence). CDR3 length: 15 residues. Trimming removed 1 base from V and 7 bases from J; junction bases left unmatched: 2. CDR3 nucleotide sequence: TGTGCCAGCAGTTACTGGGGACAGGGGGCAAATGAGCAGTTCTTC. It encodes CASSYWGQGANEQFF.

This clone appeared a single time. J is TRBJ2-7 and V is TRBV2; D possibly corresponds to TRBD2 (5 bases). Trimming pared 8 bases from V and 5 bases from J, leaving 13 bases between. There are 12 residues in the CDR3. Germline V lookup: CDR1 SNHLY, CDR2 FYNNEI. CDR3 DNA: TGTGCCAGCCAGAGGGTCTACGACGAGCAGTACTTC. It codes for CASQRVYDEQYF.

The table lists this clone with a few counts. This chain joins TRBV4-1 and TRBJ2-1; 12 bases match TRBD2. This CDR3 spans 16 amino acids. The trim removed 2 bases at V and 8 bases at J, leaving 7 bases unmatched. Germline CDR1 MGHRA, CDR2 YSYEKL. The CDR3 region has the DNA TGCGCCAGCAGCCAACCGACTAGCGGGAGAGGGGATGAGCAGTTCTTC. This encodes CASSQPTSGRGDEQFF.

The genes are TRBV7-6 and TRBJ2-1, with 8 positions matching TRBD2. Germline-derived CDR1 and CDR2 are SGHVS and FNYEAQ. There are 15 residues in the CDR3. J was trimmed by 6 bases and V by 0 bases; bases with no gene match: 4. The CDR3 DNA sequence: TGTGCCAGCAGCTTAGCGGGACTAGGGGGCAATGAGCAGTTCTTC. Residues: CASSLAGLGGNEQFF.

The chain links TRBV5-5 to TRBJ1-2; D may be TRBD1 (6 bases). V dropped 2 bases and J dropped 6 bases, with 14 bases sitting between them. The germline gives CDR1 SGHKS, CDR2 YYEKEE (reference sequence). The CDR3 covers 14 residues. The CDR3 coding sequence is TGTGCCAGCAGCTTACAGGGTATAGGCGATGGCTACACCTTC. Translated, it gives CASSLQGIGDGYTF.